One sample yielded the 17 T cell receptor beta chains listed below, sequenced in a study of cytomegalovirus exposure and HLA in healthy donors. The PCR employed 60 Vbeta primers together with 13 Jbeta primers. Here immunoSEQ multiplex PCR was the method, and the copy in TCRdb shows in-frame clones only, minus some. The sample carries about 160,000 clones, 76% recorded once. The sequenced sample was PBMCs. The receptors were gathered from a female donor in good health and CMV-seronegative.

The V call is TRBV30, the J call TRBJ2-4; the match to TRBD2 covers 9 bases. V shed 2 bases and J 12 bases; nucleotides not matched to a gene: 8. The CDR3 sequence is 13 residues long. Germline CDR1 GTSNPN, CDR2 SVGIG (reference sequence). CDR3 loop: CAWSSGGLGSQYF. The CDR3 coding sequence is TGTGCCTGGAGTAGCGGGGGGTTGGGCAGTCAGTACTTC. The whole variable domain, filled in from reference TRBV30 and TRBJ2-4, reads SQTIHQWPATLVQPVGSPLSLECTVEGTSNPNLYWYRQAAGRGLQLLFYSVGIGQISSEVPQNLSASRPQDRQFILSSKKLLLSDSGFYLCAWSSGGLGSQYFGAGTRLSVL.

This chain links TRBV10-1 with TRBJ2-2; 8 nucleotides agree with TRBD1. V shed 8 bases, J shed 3 bases, and the junction held 5 bases outside the gene matches. CDR1 and CDR2 from the germline V gene are WNHNN and SYGVQD (reference sequence). The CDR3 length is 14 residues. The DNA of the CDR3 is TGCGCCAGCTTTTGCAGGGGGCACACCGGGGAGCTGTTTTTT. It codes for CASFCRGHTGELFF.

V usage is TRBV6-5 and J usage is TRBJ1-2, with D hard to call. Germline values: CDR1 MNHEY, CDR2 SVGAGI. This CDR3 is 12 amino acids long. Trimming left V 6 bases short and J 7 bases short, with 12 bases between. As DNA, the CDR3 is TGTGCCAGCAGCCGCGGGCGGGGTGGCTACACCTTC. Protein: CASSRGRGGYTF.

The gene calls are TRBV6-1 and TRBJ1-2; D gene uncertain. The germline V gene encodes CDR1 MNHNS and CDR2 SASEGT. The V and J ends lost 8 bases and 2 bases respectively, with 12 bases between them. The CDR3 length is 13 residues. CDR3 sequence (DNA): TGTGCCAGCCCCCAGGCAGACAACTATGGCTACACCTTC. It encodes CASPQADNYGYTF.

This clone was picked up one time. The chain carries TRBV19 and TRBJ1-1; D unclear. The CDR3 loop spans 14 amino acids. V lost 6 bases to trimming and J lost 0 bases, with 11 bases between them. The germline V gene encodes CDR1 LNHDA and CDR2 SQIVND (reference sequence). CDR3 residues: CASRNRQMNTEAFF. CDR3 DNA sequence: TGTGCCAGTAGGAACAGACAAATGAACACTGAAGCTTTCTTT.

This rearrangement joins TRBV7-9 to TRBJ2-4; weak D call: TRBD1 (6 bases). The CDR3 totals 15 residues. The ends were cut back, 1 base at V and 6 bases at J, with 13 bases in the middle. The germline CDR1 and CDR2 sequences are SEHNR and FQNEAQ (reference sequence). This CDR3 is CASSLVQGIGNIQYF. CDR3 nucleotides: TGTGCCAGCAGCTTAGTTCAGGGGATCGGAAACATTCAGTACTTC. Combining the CDR3 with reference TRBV7-9 and TRBJ2-4 gives the whole variable domain DTGVSQNPRHKITKRGQNVTFRCDPISEHNRLYWYRQTLGQGPEFLTYFQNEAQLEKSRLLSDRFSAERPKGSFSTLEIQRTEQGDSAMYLCASSLVQGIGNIQYFGAGTRLSVL.

This clone was seen a handful of times. The genes are TRBV5-4 and TRBJ1-4; no definite D call. The CDR3 extends over 13 amino acids. The germline CDR1 and CDR2 sequences are SGHNT and YYREEE (reference sequence). V gave up 1 base and J gave up 7 bases, with 8 bases separating them. The CDR3, as DNA: TGTGCCAGCAGCTTGACAGACGGTGAAAAACTGTTTTTT. Encoded protein: CASSLTDGEKLFF.

The chain joins TRBV7-3 to TRBJ1-1; 7 positions match TRBD1. Germline values: CDR1 SGHTA, CDR2 FQGTGA. V shed 5 bases, J shed 2 bases, and the junction held 5 bases outside the gene matches. The CDR3 totals 14 residues. CDR3 nucleotide sequence: TGTGCCAGCAGCGGGGGGACAGTTAACACTGAAGCTTTCTTT. Translated: CASSGGTVNTEAFF.

This chain connects TRBV5-5 to TRBJ1-2; TRBD1 matches 8 bases. CDR1 is SGHKS, CDR2 YYEKEE, per germline (reference sequence). J gave up 0 bases and V 0 bases, and 10 bases lay outside the gene matches. The CDR3 has 18 residues. The CDR3 DNA is TGTGCCAGCAGCTTGGGGACAGGGCTGTTGGAGTCTAACTATGGCTACACCTTC. Translation gives CASSLGTGLLESNYGYTF.

In this sample, this clone turned up once. The J gene is TRBJ1-4, the V gene TRBV19, with 12 bases matching TRBD1. Per germline, CDR1 LNHDA and CDR2 SQIVND (reference sequence). The trim removed 5 bases at V and 4 bases at J, leaving 11 bases unmatched. The CDR3 contains 18 residues. The CDR3 region has the DNA TGTGCCAGTAGTCTAACTCCGGGACAGGGGGCCCTTAATGAAAAACTGTTTTTT. Its protein is CASSLTPGQGALNEKLFF.

This clone was observed a handful of times. The chain has TRBV6-6 and TRBJ2-1, with TRBD1 matching 9 bases. Germline values: CDR1 MNHNY, CDR2 SVGAGI (reference sequence). The CDR3 length is 16 residues. Germline trimming cut 0 bases from V and 10 bases from J; bases unmatched to any gene: 10. The CDR3 region is CASSYSKQGAGGEQFF. The CDR3 DNA reads as TGTGCCAGCAGTTACTCGAAACAGGGGGCTGGAGGGGAGCAGTTCTTC.

A remark on this clone: The conserved closing phenylalanine or tryptophan is absent in this CDR3, likely reflecting a read error. The limits of the CDR3 on the DNA are not certain, so only TCRdb's listed CDR3 is given. The V call is TRBV7-2, the J call TRBJ1-4; the table's D call of TRBD1 was not tested on the DNA. The CDR3 contains 11 residues when both ends are counted. Germline assignment: CDR1 SGHTA and CDR2 FQGNSA. CDR3 residues: CASSLVPGRVP.

As concerns this clone: One end of the junction fails to match germline, which may point to a read error. Other DNA sequences within the sample encode an identical CDR3. V gene TRBV4-2 combines with J gene TRBJ2-7; the match to TRBD1 covers 11 bases. Germline assignment: CDR1 LGHNA and CDR2 YNFKEQ. The CDR3 runs 15 residues. The CDR3 DNA follows: TGTGCCAGCAGCAAGGGACAGGGGGTCTCCTACGAGCAGTACTTT. Protein: CASSKGQGVSYEQYF.

V and J are TRBV19 and TRBJ2-1, with a tentative D call TRBD1 (5 bases). V was cut by 4 bases and J by 6 bases, with 7 bases left in between. The CDR3 is 12 residues long. Looked up from germline, CDR1 is LNHDA and CDR2 is SQIVND (reference sequence). CDR3 coding DNA: TGTGCCAGTAGTAGACAGAGCAATGAGCAGTTCTTC. As protein: CASSRQSNEQFF.

The V and J genes are TRBV9 and TRBJ2-2; TRBD1 agrees at 10 bases. CDR3 length equals 17 residues. V gave up 0 bases and J gave up 2 bases; unmatched junction bases: 4. The germline V gene encodes CDR1 SGDLS and CDR2 YYNGEE. CDR3 DNA: TGTGCCAGCAGCGTAGTCGGGACAGGGGTAAACACCGGGGAGCTGTTTTTT. Protein: CASSVVGTGVNTGELFF.

The V call is TRBV28, the J call TRBJ2-6; 12 nucleotides agree with TRBD2. The J segment lost 0 bases and the V segment lost 6 bases, leaving 6 bases of the junction unmatched. CDR1 and CDR2 (germline): MDHEN, SYDVKM. The CDR3 is made up of 18 amino acids. DNA for the CDR3: TGTGCCAGCAGGTCCCGGACTAGCGGGGTCTCTGGGGCCAACGTCCTGACTTTC. This encodes CASRSRTSGVSGANVLTF.

This clone has a handful of counts. The rearrangement uses TRBV7-9 and TRBJ1-4; possible D gene TRBD1, 6 bases. Germline V CDR1 and CDR2: SEHNR, FQNEAQ (reference sequence). The CDR3 runs 13 residues. The V and J ends lost 8 bases and 3 bases respectively, with 10 bases between them. CDR3 amino acids: CASQQGANEKLFF. The CDR3 DNA sequence: TGTGCCAGCCAACAGGGTGCTAATGAAAAACTGTTTTTT.